Shown below are 4 T cell receptor beta chains from a single sample sequenced in a study of patients and donors after allogeneic stem cell transplantation. From the RT-PCR reads, TCRdb called clonotypes with MiXCR, one entry per CDR3 protein. The data hold 150,000 or so distinct CDR3 sequences, with roughly 22% observed a single time. Sequencing input: blood, either unsorted or a sorted T cell fraction (not recorded which). These receptors were collected from a human donor who was either an allogeneic HSCT recipient or a stem cell or donor lymphocyte infusion donor (not recorded which). It is not recorded whose cells these are; they may come from a transplant donor.

This sequence joins TRBV21-1 and TRBJ1-5; no DNA check was done on the table's D call, TRBD1. TRBV21-1 is marked as a pseudogene. There are 15 residues in the CDR3. Here the CDR3 DNA reads TGTGCCAGCAGCAGTAGGACAGGGGCAGATCAGCCCCAGCATTTT. Its translation is CASSSRTGADQPQHF.

This clonotype was counted a few times. The V call is TRBV12-3 or TRBV12-4, the J call TRBJ1-4; D is uncertain. V was shortened by 3 bases and J by 8 bases, with 13 bases between the two germline ends. The CDR3 runs 14 residues. The CDR3 spells CASSFDSWGEKLFF. CDR3 DNA sequence: TGTGCCAGCAGTTTCGACTCGTGGGGAGAAAAACTGTTTTTT.

This clonotype was counted only a few times. The chain joins TRBV11-2 to TRBJ1-1; D unresolved. Per germline, CDR1 SGHAT and CDR2 FQNNGV. V lost 1 base and J 5 bases, leaving 8 bases between the germline ends. The CDR3 is 13 amino acids. The CDR3 DNA is TGTGCCAGCAGCTTAGGTTGGGGTACTGAAGCTTTCTTT. This sequence encodes CASSLGWGTEAFF. Together with reference TRBV11-2 and TRBJ1-1, the CDR3 gives the full variable domain: EAGVAQSPRYKIIEKRQSVAFWCNPISGHATLYWYQQILGQGPKLLIQFQNNGVVDDSQLPKDRFSAERLKGVDSTLKIQPAKLEDSAVYLCASSLGWGTEAFFGQGTRLTVV.

The CDR3 DNA follows: TGTGCCAGCAGCTTAGGACAGAAGAACACTGAAGCTTTCTTT. Protein sequence: CASSLGQKNTEAFF. The J gene is TRBJ1-1, the V gene TRBV27, with a tentative D call TRBD1 (6 bases). V was cut by 6 bases and J by 1 base, with 12 bases left in between. The CDR3 has 14 residues. CDR1 is MNHEY and CDR2 is SMNVEV in the germline V gene (reference sequence).